This T cell receptor (beta chain) was recovered during a study of control samples from healthy donors and cancer patients (dated by TCRdb to between 2020 and 2021). To note about this clone: Its antigen specificity is not known. It has no much larger one-base neighbor in the sample; base qualities were not kept.

The CDR3 spans 14 residues, from the cysteine through the phenylalanine. Here the CDR3 DNA is all that survives: 42 bases in frame from base 1. The junction shows trimming of 5 bases on V and 2 bases on J, and the gene matches do not reach 5 bases of it. In the germline V gene (reference sequence), CDR1 corresponds to SEHNR and CDR2 to FQNEAQ. Library creation used the immunoSEQ multiplex PCR assay. TCRdb provides this immuneACCESS table in a form limited to in-frame rearrangements. Some clones are lacking; in checked studies, under half of them reflect an unresolved V gene, and why the rest are absent is not known. Here the sample has 10,000 to 15,000 clones; more than 75% occur a single time. Less than 3.5% of the sample belongs to the ten largest clones.

This chain is built from TRBV7-9 and TRBJ1-2, with 7 central nucleotides matching TRBD1. Sequenced material: formalin-fixed, paraffin-embedded tissue. The TCR sequence derives from a male donor with melanoma. The nucleotides read TGTGCCAGCAGCCGACAGGGTTTAAACTATGGCTACACCTTC. The translation is CASSRQGLNYGYTF.